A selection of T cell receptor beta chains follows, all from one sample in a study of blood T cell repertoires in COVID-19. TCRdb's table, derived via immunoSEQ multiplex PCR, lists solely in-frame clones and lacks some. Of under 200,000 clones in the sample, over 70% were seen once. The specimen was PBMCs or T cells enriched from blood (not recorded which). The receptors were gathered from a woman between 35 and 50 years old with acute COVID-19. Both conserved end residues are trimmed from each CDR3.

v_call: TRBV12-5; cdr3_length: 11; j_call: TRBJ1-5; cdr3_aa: ASGLGRNQPQH
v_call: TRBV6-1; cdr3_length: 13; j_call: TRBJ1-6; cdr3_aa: ASSDRDKLNSPLH
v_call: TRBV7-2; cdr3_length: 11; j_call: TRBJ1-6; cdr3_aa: ASSAPQGSPLH
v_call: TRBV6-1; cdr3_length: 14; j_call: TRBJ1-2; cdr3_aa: ASSVLGDQGAGGYT
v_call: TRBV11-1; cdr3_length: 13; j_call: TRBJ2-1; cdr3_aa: ASSLYDSGRNEQF
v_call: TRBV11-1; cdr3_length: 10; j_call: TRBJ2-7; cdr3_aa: ASSSGHYEQY
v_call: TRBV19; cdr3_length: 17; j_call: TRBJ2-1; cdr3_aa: ASSSQRAHPLSSYNEQF
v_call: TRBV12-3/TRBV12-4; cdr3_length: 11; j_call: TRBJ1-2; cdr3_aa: ASSTQGYYGYT
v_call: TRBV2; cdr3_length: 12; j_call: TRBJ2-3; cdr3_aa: ASSSSGRVDTQY
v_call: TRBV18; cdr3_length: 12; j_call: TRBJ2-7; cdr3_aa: ASSPGQGAREQY
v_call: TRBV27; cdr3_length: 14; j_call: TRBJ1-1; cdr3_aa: ASSPLRGRGNTEAF
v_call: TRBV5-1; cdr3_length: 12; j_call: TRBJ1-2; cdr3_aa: ASSLEPGPWGYT
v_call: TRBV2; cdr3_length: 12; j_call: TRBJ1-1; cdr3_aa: ASSESFGWTEAF
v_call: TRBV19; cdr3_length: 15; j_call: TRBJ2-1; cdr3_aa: ASSISYPGGPSNEQF
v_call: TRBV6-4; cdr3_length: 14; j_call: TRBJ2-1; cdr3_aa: ASSGGTYSSYNEQF
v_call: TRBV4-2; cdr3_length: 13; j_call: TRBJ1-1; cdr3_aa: ASTPGINENTEAF
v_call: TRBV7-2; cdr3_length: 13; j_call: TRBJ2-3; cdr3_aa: ASSSGLVSTDTQY
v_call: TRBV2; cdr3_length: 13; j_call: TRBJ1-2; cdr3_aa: ASREAHPDSYGYT
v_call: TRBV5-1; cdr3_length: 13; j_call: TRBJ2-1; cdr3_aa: ASSLDVAGYNEQF
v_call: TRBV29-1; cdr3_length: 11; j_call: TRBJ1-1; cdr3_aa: SVETNLNTEAF
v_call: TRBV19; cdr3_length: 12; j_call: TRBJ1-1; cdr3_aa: ASSPRVWETEAF
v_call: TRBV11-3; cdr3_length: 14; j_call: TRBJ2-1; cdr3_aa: ASSLRPAASGNEQF
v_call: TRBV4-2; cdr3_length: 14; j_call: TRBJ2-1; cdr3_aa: ASSLTGTSLYNEQF
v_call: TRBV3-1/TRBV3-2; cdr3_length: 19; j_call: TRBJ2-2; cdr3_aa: ASSQDRRKTSGGQGTGELF
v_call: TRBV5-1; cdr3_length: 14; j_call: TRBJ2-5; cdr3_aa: ASSSSAGGPGETQY
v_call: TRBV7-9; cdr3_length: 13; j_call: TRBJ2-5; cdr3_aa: ASSLASRGRETQY
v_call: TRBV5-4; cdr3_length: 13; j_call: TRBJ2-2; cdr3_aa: ASSSSGVETGELF
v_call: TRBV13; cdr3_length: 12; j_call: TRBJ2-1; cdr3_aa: ASSLPSGNNEQF
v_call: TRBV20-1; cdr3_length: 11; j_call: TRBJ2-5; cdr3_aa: SASFGGTETQY
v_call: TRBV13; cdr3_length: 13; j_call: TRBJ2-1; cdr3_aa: ASSLGTSGHNEQF
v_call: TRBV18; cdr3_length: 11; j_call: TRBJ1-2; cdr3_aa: ASSPGSNYGYT
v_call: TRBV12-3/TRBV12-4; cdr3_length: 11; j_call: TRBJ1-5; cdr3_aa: ASSLFSYQPQH
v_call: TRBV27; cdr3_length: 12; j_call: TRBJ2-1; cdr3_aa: ASSPGTSHNEQF
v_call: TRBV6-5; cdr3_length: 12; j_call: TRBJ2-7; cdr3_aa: ASTEREGSYEQY
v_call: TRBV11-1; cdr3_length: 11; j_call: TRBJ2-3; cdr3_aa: ASSRDNTDTQY
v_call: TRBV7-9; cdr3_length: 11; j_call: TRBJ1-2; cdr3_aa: ASSNTGGTGYT
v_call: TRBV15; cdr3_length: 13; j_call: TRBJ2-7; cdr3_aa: ATSRDRGSGSEQY
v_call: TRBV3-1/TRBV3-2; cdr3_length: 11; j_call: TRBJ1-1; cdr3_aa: ASSQVEGTRAF
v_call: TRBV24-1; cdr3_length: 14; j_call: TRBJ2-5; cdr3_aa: ATSDRRLAGEETQY
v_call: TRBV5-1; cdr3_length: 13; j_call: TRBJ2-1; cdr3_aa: ASSFLAGANNEQF
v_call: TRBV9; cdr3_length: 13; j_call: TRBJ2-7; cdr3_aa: ASSVGAGLSYEQY
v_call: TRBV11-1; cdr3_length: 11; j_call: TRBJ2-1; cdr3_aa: ASSFFQEGEQF
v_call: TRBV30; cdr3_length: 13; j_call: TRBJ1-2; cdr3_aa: AWAGDRGILRGYT
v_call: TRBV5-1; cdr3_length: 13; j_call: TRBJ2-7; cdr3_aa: ASSAPGTGDYEQY
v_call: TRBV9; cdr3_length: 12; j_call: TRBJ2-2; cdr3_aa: ASSVLRDTGELF
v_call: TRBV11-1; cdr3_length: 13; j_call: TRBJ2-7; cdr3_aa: ASSGEGWAHYEQY
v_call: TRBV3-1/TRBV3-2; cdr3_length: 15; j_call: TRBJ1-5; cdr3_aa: ASSQEAPTGGLQPQH
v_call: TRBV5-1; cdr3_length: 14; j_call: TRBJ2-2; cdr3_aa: ASSLAAGINTGELF
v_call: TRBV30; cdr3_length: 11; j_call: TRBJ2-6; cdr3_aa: AWTFSGANVLT
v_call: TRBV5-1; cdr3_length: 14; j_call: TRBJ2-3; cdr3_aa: ASSSSLGGVRDTQY
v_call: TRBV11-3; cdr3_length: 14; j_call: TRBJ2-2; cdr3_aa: ASSLVLGLNTGELF
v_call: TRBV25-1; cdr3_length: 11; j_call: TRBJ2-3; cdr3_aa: ASSIGGTDTQY
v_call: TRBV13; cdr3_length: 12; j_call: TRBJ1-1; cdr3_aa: ASSLFKGGTEAF